One and the same sample provided the 22 T cell receptor beta chains below, sequenced in a study of CD8 T cells in Susac syndrome. RNA was extracted with the RNeasy kit, and a quantity of about 0.45 to 1 ug was reverse transcribed using random hexamers. TCRdb fed the immunoSEQ multiplex PCR reads into MiXCR, producing one record per CDR3 protein. The sample records roughly 150,000 distinct CDR3 sequences, 95% being singletons. Sample: CD4+ T cells from PBMCs. These receptors came from a human donor with Susac syndrome.

The chain couples TRBV5-1 to TRBJ2-5; TRBD1 or TRBD2 may be the D gene (5 bases each). V lost 3 bases to trimming and J lost 1 base, with 10 bases between them. In germline, CDR1 is SGHRS, CDR2 YFSETQ. The CDR3 loop spans 14 amino acids. The CDR3 DNA follows: TGCGCCAGCAGCTCTGATGGGGGCCAAGAGACCCAGTACTTC. Encoded protein: CASSSDGGQETQYF.

The J gene is TRBJ1-1, the V gene TRBV23-1, with a tentative D call TRBD1 (5 bases). TRBV23-1 is marked as an open reading frame, function uncertain. The CDR3 totals 20 residues. Deletions cut 2 bases from V and 0 bases from J, with 25 bases between. The CDR3 sequence is CASSQVLGVHYRGMNTEAFF. The CDR3 region has the DNA TGCGCCAGCAGTCAAGTTCTTGGGGTCCATTACCGGGGGATGAACACTGAAGCTTTCTTT.

The chain couples TRBV29-1 to TRBJ1-1; D gene uncertain. Trimming took 7 bases from V and 3 from J, leaving 12 bases between them. Germline V CDR1 and CDR2: SQVTM, ANQGSEA. This CDR3 has 12 amino acids. In nucleotides, the CDR3 is TGCAGCGCTGTGGTTGGGGACACTGAAGCTTTCTTT. This translates into CSAVVGDTEAFF.

The chain employs TRBV3-1 and TRBJ2-5; 7 nucleotides match TRBD2. Germline V gene lookup returns CDR1 LGHDT and CDR2 YNNKEL (reference sequence). With V trimmed by 0 bases and J by 1 base, 2 bases remained unmatched. The length of the CDR3 is 15 residues. The CDR3 is CASSQDGTTQETQYF. CDR3 coding DNA: TGTGCCAGCAGCCAAGACGGGACTACCCAAGAGACCCAGTACTTC.

CDR3 sequence: CASSPRTTGTGNYGYTF. The DNA for the CDR3 is TGTGCCAGCAGCCCCCGAACCACCGGGACAGGGAACTATGGCTACACCTTC. The chain couples TRBV7-8 to TRBJ1-2, with 9 bases identical to TRBD1. CDR1 SGHVS and CDR2 FQNEAQ come from the germline V gene. This CDR3 is 17 amino acids long. The junction had 12 bases not matched to a gene; V was cut back by 5 bases and J by 2 bases.

The chain carries TRBV12-3 or TRBV12-4 and TRBJ2-7, with TRBD1 matching over 9 bases. J lost 5 bases, V lost 4 bases, and 6 bases had no gene match. The CDR3 extends over 14 amino acids. DNA of the CDR3: TGTGCCAGCAGTTGGGGGACAGGGAGCAACGAGCAGTACTTC. This codes for CASSWGTGSNEQYF.

CDR3: CSGTPGGTNTEAFF. In nucleotides, the CDR3 is TGCAGCGGAACCCCGGGGGGGACGAACACTGAAGCTTTCTTT. The chain combines TRBV29-1 with TRBJ1-1; D might be TRBD1 (5 bases). This CDR3 spans 14 amino acids. Deletions cut 7 bases from V and 1 base from J, with 16 bases between. CDR1 is SQVTM and CDR2 is ANQGSEA in the germline V gene. The whole variable domain, remainder taken from reference TRBV29-1 and TRBJ1-1, is SAVISQKPSRDICQRGTSLTIQCQVDSQVTMMFWYRQQPGQSLTLIATANQGSEATYESGFVIDKFPISRPNLTFSTLTVSNMSPEDSSIYLCSGTPGGTNTEAFFGQGTRLTVV.

The chain is built from TRBV14 and TRBJ1-5; TRBD1 matches at 7 bases. Per germline, CDR1 SGHDN and CDR2 FVKESK. Trimming cost V 5 bases and J 0 bases; bases outside gene matches: 7. The CDR3 covers 16 residues. Here the CDR3 reads CASSFGQAHSNQPQHF. In DNA form, the CDR3 reads TGTGCCAGCAGCTTCGGACAGGCGCATAGCAATCAGCCCCAGCATTTT. The variable domain in full, completed from reference TRBV14 and TRBJ1-5, reads EAGVTQFPSHSVIEKGQTVTLRCDPISGHDNLYWYRRVMGKEIKFLLHFVKESKQDESGMPNNRFLAERTGGTYSTLKVQPAELEDSGVYFCASSFGQAHSNQPQHFGDGTRLSIL.

The V call is TRBV27, the J call TRBJ2-5, with D perhaps assigned TRBD1 or TRBD2 (6 bases each). Trimming removed 1 base at V and 5 bases at J, with 11 bases between. Germline CDR1 reads MNHEY; CDR2 reads SMNVEV (reference sequence). The CDR3 covers 14 residues. This CDR3 reads CASSLLGGLETQYF. The CDR3 nucleotides are TGTGCCAGCAGTTTATTAGGGGGACTGGAGACCCAGTACTTC.

V gene TRBV28 combines with J gene TRBJ1-1, with no clear D. Germline V CDR1 and CDR2: MDHEN, SYDVKM. V lost 8 bases and J 0 bases, leaving 10 bases between the germline ends. CDR3 length equals 13 residues. CDR3 sequence: CASHVGLNTEAFF. CDR3 nucleotide sequence: TGTGCCAGCCATGTCGGGCTGAACACTGAAGCTTTCTTT.

The gene calls are TRBV4-2 and TRBJ2-5, with TRBD2 as a possible D gene (5 bases). The V and J ends lost 4 bases and 5 bases respectively, with 17 bases between them. The CDR3 spans 15 residues. Per germline, CDR1 LGHNA and CDR2 YNFKEQ. In DNA, the CDR3 is TGTGCCAGCAGCCGGGAGCCGCTGAGGTGGGAGACCCAGTACTTC. Translation gives CASSREPLRWETQYF.

The rearrangement uses TRBV20-1 and TRBJ1-6; 7 nucleotides line up with TRBD1. Germline loops: CDR1 DFQATT, CDR2 SNEGSKA (reference sequence). The CDR3 has 15 residues. With 8 bases clipped from V and 8 bases from J, the junction kept 15 bases outside the gene matches. The CDR3 DNA reads TGCAGTCCCCAGGACAGGTTGAAGGTCTATTCACCCCTCCACTTT. Protein: CSPQDRLKVYSPLHF.

The chain links TRBV20-1 to TRBJ1-2; no clear D. Germline loops: CDR1 DFQATT, CDR2 SNEGSKA (reference sequence). This CDR3 is 14 amino acids long. Between the trimmed V and J ends, which lost 0 bases and 4 bases, there was a span of 12 bases. CDR3 in amino acids: CSARDLRGTYGYTF. DNA for the CDR3: TGCAGTGCTAGAGATCTGAGAGGAACCTATGGCTACACCTTC.

The genes are TRBV4-2 and TRBJ1-1; 8 nucleotides line up with TRBD1. Trimming removed 4 bases from V and 1 base from J; junction bases left unmatched: 5. The CDR3 covers 15 residues. CDR1 LGHNA and CDR2 YNFKEQ come from the germline V gene. The CDR3 reads CASSLTGTGNTEAFF. The CDR3 nucleotides are TGTGCCAGCAGCCTCACCGGGACAGGGAACACTGAAGCTTTCTTT.

The V call is TRBV20-1, the J call TRBJ2-7; unclear D gene. CDR1 is DFQATT and CDR2 is SNEGSKA in the germline V gene (reference sequence). CDR3 length equals 14 residues. V gave up 0 bases and J gave up 3 bases, with 12 bases separating them. CDR3 amino acids: CSARDRSGRYEQYF. CDR3 in DNA: TGCAGTGCTAGAGACAGATCCGGTCGCTACGAGCAGTACTTC.

V gene TRBV5-6 combines with J gene TRBJ2-4, with TRBD1 matching 7 bases. From germline, CDR1 is SGHDT and CDR2 YYEEEE. The CDR3 totals 13 residues. V trimming: 3 bases; J trimming: 9 bases; junction bases outside the gene matches: 6. In DNA form, the CDR3 reads TGTGCCAGCAGCTCGACAGGGACGGGCATTCAGTACTTC. It specifies CASSSTGTGIQYF.

This clonotype has only one observation. The chain recombines TRBV20-1 with TRBJ2-1, with D uncertain. The germline V gene encodes CDR1 DFQATT and CDR2 SNEGSKA (reference sequence). The CDR3 totals 16 residues. V was cut by 6 bases and J by 1 base, with 19 bases left in between. The CDR3 region is CSAIRDRLGSYNEQFF. CDR3 coding DNA: TGCAGTGCAATAAGAGACCGTCTTGGGTCCTACAATGAGCAGTTCTTC.

This rearrangement joins TRBV9 to TRBJ2-3; unclear D gene. Germline CDR1 SGDLS, CDR2 YYNGEE. The CDR3 is 12 residues long. Trimming pared 1 base from V and 6 bases from J, leaving 6 bases between. This CDR3 reads CASSVRVDTQYF. The CDR3 DNA follows: TGTGCCAGCAGCGTACGGGTGGATACGCAGTATTTT.

The chain is built from TRBV24-1 and TRBJ2-7; 8 positions agree with TRBD2. Germline CDR1 and CDR2: KGHDR and SFDVKD. Trimming took 0 bases from V and 3 from J; bases not matched to a gene: 9. The CDR3 is 17 residues long. The CDR3 sequence: CATSDLSGSGEHYEQYF. For the CDR3, the DNA is TGTGCCACCAGTGATTTGTCCGGTAGCGGGGAACACTACGAGCAGTACTTC.

The rearrangement links TRBV11-2 to TRBJ2-1; D gene uncertain. Per the germline V gene, CDR1 is SGHAT and CDR2 is FQNNGV. The CDR3 is made up of 12 amino acids. The V gene lost 3 bases and the J gene lost 8 bases, with 8 bases spanning the gap. The CDR3 is CASSLAMDEQFF. DNA for the CDR3: TGTGCCAGCAGCTTGGCGATGGATGAGCAGTTCTTC. Drawing the rest from reference TRBV11-2 and TRBJ2-1, the complete variable domain is EAGVAQSPRYKIIEKRQSVAFWCNPISGHATLYWYQQILGQGPKLLIQFQNNGVVDDSQLPKDRFSAERLKGVDSTLKIQPAKLEDSAVYLCASSLAMDEQFFGPGTRLTVL.

The chain joins TRBV7-9 to TRBJ1-1, with a weak D call TRBD1 (5 bases). The germline V gene has CDR1 SEHNR and CDR2 FQNEAQ (reference sequence). The ends were cut back, 5 bases at V and 5 bases at J, with 18 bases in the middle. The length of the CDR3 is 15 residues. The CDR3 DNA follows: TGTGCCAGCAGCCCCCCCGCGGGGCCGATGACTGAAGCTTTCTTT. Encoded protein: CASSPPAGPMTEAFF.

The gene calls are TRBV29-1 and TRBJ1-2, with TRBD1 as a possible D gene (6 bases). With 0 bases removed from V and 4 bases from J, the gap between germline ends came to 6 bases. From germline, CDR1 is SQVTM and CDR2 ANQGSEA. The CDR3 totals 12 residues. CDR3 in DNA: TGCAGCGTTGAAGAGGGGGCCTATGGCTACACCTTC. Translating gives CSVEEGAYGYTF.